The entry below gives a single T cell receptor (beta chain) sequence along with its context. This record belongs to a study of blood T cell repertoires in COVID-19. The method was immunoSEQ multiplex PCR; TCRdb's version includes in-frame clones alone and lacks a portion of them. The table has about 62,000 clones, 86% seen once; the top ten hold 1.3%. The sample consisted of peripheral blood. This receptor was identified in a woman of 80 years or more with acute or convalescent COVID-19.

The CDR3 loop reads CASSRMTSGSTGELFF. The CDR3 DNA reads as TGTGCCAGCAGCCGAATGACTAGCGGGTCGACCGGGGAGCTGTTTTTT. This chain joins TRBV7-3 and TRBJ2-2; 10 nucleotides match TRBD2. V lost 5 bases, J lost 5 bases, and 8 bases stayed unmatched. The CDR3 contains 16 residues. The germline V gene encodes CDR1 SGHTA and CDR2 FQGTGA.